The present entry profiles one T cell receptor beta chain with its context. One entry per CDR3 protein, called by TCRdb with MiXCR from the 5' RACE reads. The top ten clones hold approximately 4% of a sample with tens of thousands of distinct CDR3 sequences, roughly a fifth of them seen once. Between the trimmed V and J ends, which lost 2 bases and 0 bases, there was a span of 10 bases. From germline, CDR1 is SGHTA and CDR2 FQGTGA. The CDR3 is 15 residues long. The sorted Tregs were CD4+CD25+CD127-/low cells. Material for sequencing was Tregs sorted from blood. The J gene is TRBJ2-5, the V gene TRBV7-3; the D gene is possibly TRBD1 (5 bases). The TCR comes from a female donor with breast cancer. The DNA for the CDR3 is TGTGCCAGCAGCTTATCTCAGGGCTACCAAGAGACCCAGTACTTC. Translation: CASSLSQGYQETQYF.